The rows below give T cell receptor beta chains drawn from one sample of a study of blood T cells in healthy people across ages. TCRdb recomputed calls from the 5' RACE reads with MiXCR, one row per CDR3 protein. The data contain about 1.8 million distinct CDR3 sequences, about 50% of them seen just once; the ten biggest clones take up around 2.1%. What was sequenced was blood. These receptor sequences come from a woman in her thirties or forties in good health. The CDR3 runs from the conserved cysteine through the conserved F or W. The D gene is left open where the match is weak. Rows may omit the clone size; those that give it use once, few, many or a size class.

D: NA
size: NA
J: TRBJ2-7
V: TRBV6-2/TRBV6-3
DNA: TGTGCCAGCAGGGTTAGCGGCGCCTACGAGCAGTACTTC
CDR3: CASRVSGAYEQYF

D: TRBD1
size: few
J: TRBJ1-1
V: TRBV29-1
DNA: TGCAGCGCCTGGACAGGGTTTAGCGCTGAAGCTTTCTTT
CDR3: CSAWTGFSAEAFF

D: TRBD1
size: few
J: TRBJ1-1
V: TRBV29-1
DNA: TGCAGCATAATCAGGGGGCAGGCTGAAGCTTTCTTT
CDR3: CSIIRGQAEAFF

D: TRBD1
size: NA
J: TRBJ2-5
V: TRBV15
DNA: TGTGCCACCAGCAGAGCTTCAGGGGGCAGAGAGACCCAGTACTTC
CDR3: CATSRASGGRETQYF

D: TRBD2
size: NA
J: TRBJ2-7
V: TRBV5-1
DNA: TGCGCCAGCAGCTTACTAGCGGGGATCTCCTACAATGAGCAGTACTTC
CDR3: CASSLLAGISYNEQYF

D: NA
size: NA
J: TRBJ2-5
V: TRBV7-2
DNA: TGTGCCAGCAGCTTGGGGGGGCTAAAGACCCAGTACTTC
CDR3: CASSLGGLKTQYF

D: TRBD1
size: NA
J: TRBJ1-2
V: TRBV7-2
DNA: TGTGCCAGCAGCTTATCCTATCGGGCAGGGGGGTCCAACTATGGCTACACCTTC
CDR3: CASSLSYRAGGSNYGYTF

D: TRBD2
size: NA
J: TRBJ2-5
V: TRBV5-1
DNA: TGCGCCAGCAGCTTGGGGACTAGCGGGGGTGCCCTCCCAGAGACCCAGTACTTC
CDR3: CASSLGTSGGALPETQYF

D: NA
size: NA
J: TRBJ1-2
V: TRBV5-1
DNA: TGCGCCAGCAGCCGAGGGCCGGGCTATGGCTACACCTTC
CDR3: CASSRGPGYGYTF

D: TRBD1
size: NA
J: TRBJ1-5
V: TRBV25-1
DNA: TGTGCCAGCAGTGATACAGGGGACAATCAGCCCCAGCATTTT
CDR3: CASSDTGDNQPQHF

D: NA
size: few
J: TRBJ2-5
V: TRBV12-3/TRBV12-4
DNA: TGTGCCGTTACTCGGGACCTCAAAGGGGAGACCCAGTACTTC
CDR3: CAVTRDLKGETQYF

D: NA
size: NA
J: TRBJ2-5
V: TRBV4-2
DNA: TGTGCCAGCAGCCAGACGTCCAGTGAGGGGGAGACCCAGTACTTC
CDR3: CASSQTSSEGETQYF

D: NA
size: once
J: TRBJ2-1
V: TRBV12-3/TRBV12-4
DNA: TGTGCCAGCGGAGAGCAGGGGAGGGACAATGAGCAGTTCTTC
CDR3: CASGEQGRDNEQFF

D: TRBD1
size: NA
J: TRBJ1-2
V: TRBV4-2
DNA: TGTGCCAGCAGCCAAGATGGAACAACGACGGGACAGATTTATGGCTACACCTTC
CDR3: CASSQDGTTTGQIYGYTF

D: TRBD2
size: NA
J: TRBJ2-3
V: TRBV9
DNA: TGTGCCAGCAGCGTAGCAGGGCGGGGGGCTAGCACAGATACGCAGTATTTT
CDR3: CASSVAGRGASTDTQYF

D: NA
size: few
J: TRBJ1-2
V: TRBV24-1
DNA: TGTGCCACCAGTGAGGGGGGCGCGGACTATGGCTACACCTTC
CDR3: CATSEGGADYGYTF

D: NA
size: NA
J: TRBJ2-7
V: TRBV6-1
DNA: TGTGCCAGCGACCGAGTCGGTGCGGGCCTATTCTACGAGCAGTACTTC
CDR3: CASDRVGAGLFYEQYF

D: TRBD1
size: few
J: TRBJ1-2
V: TRBV2
DNA: TGTGCCAGCAGAGGACAGGGTGGCGGCTACACCTTC
CDR3: CASRGQGGGYTF

D: TRBD2
size: many
J: TRBJ2-1
V: TRBV29-1
DNA: TGCAGCGTCCCGGGCGAGACTAGCGGGGGGCCGGACAATGAGCAGTTCTTC
CDR3: CSVPGETSGGPDNEQFF

D: NA
size: NA
J: TRBJ1-5
V: TRBV4-1
DNA: TGCGCCAGCAGCCAAGAAGGACAGCCCAATCAGCCCCAGCATTTT
CDR3: CASSQEGQPNQPQHF

D: NA
size: NA
J: TRBJ2-5
V: TRBV29-1
DNA: TGCAGCGTTCGACCACGGACAGCGCAAGAGACCCAGTACTTC
CDR3: CSVRPRTAQETQYF

D: NA
size: NA
J: TRBJ1-6
V: TRBV7-9
DNA: TGTGCCAGCAGCTTAGGGCAACTCGGCTATAATTCACCCCTCCACTTT
CDR3: CASSLGQLGYNSPLHF

D: NA
size: once
J: TRBJ2-1
V: TRBV5-5
DNA: TGTGCCAGCAAAAGTTCTCAAGAGACCCAGTTCTTC
CDR3: CASKSSQETQFF

D: NA
size: few
J: TRBJ1-2
V: TRBV6-6
DNA: TGTGCCAGCGGTGCAGGAGACTATGGCTACACCTTC
CDR3: CASGAGDYGYTF

D: TRBD2
size: once
J: TRBJ2-7
V: TRBV27
DNA: TGTGCCAGCAGTTTAGCGCTAGCGGGGGGGCTTCATGAGCAGTACTTC
CDR3: CASSLALAGGLHEQYF

D: TRBD2
size: NA
J: TRBJ2-5
V: TRBV7-2
DNA: TGTGCCAGCAGCTTAGGCAGCGAAGCGGGGGGGCCTGAGACCCAGTACTTC
CDR3: CASSLGSEAGGPETQYF

D: TRBD1
size: NA
J: TRBJ1-2
V: TRBV28
DNA: TGTGCCAGCAGCAAACGACCGGGACAGGGAATTAACTATGGCTACACCTTC
CDR3: CASSKRPGQGINYGYTF

D: TRBD2
size: NA
J: TRBJ2-7
V: TRBV4-2
DNA: TGTGCCAGCAGCCTTGCGGCGGGGGGCAGGGACGAGCAGTACTTC
CDR3: CASSLAAGGRDEQYF

D: NA
size: NA
J: TRBJ2-3
V: TRBV4-3
DNA: TGCGCCAGCAGCCAAGAGTCCCGGGGGACTCTTACGCAGTATTTT
CDR3: CASSQESRGTLTQYF

D: NA
size: NA
J: TRBJ1-2
V: TRBV29-1
DNA: TGCAGCGTTGAAGATTCATCCAGGGGAAACTATGGCTACACCTTC
CDR3: CSVEDSSRGNYGYTF

D: NA
size: many
J: TRBJ2-3
V: TRBV5-1
DNA: TGTGCCAGCAGCTTAGAAGGAGCTGGCACAGATACGCAGTATTTT
CDR3: CASSLEGAGTDTQYF

D: NA
size: NA
J: TRBJ2-7
V: TRBV5-1
DNA: TGCGCCGGCAGCTTGGCTGCAGGGGCTGGGGAGCAGTACTTC
CDR3: CAGSLAAGAGEQYF

D: TRBD2
size: NA
J: TRBJ2-2
V: TRBV3-1
DNA: TGTGCCAGCAGCCAAGTATCCCCTAGCGGGGGGCCCAGGACCGGGGAGCTGTTTTTT
CDR3: CASSQVSPSGGPRTGELFF

D: TRBD2
size: NA
J: TRBJ2-1
V: TRBV4-2
DNA: TGTGCCAGCAGCCAAGATCCTGCGGGAGAAGACAATGAGCAGTTCTTC
CDR3: CASSQDPAGEDNEQFF

D: NA
size: NA
J: TRBJ2-7
V: TRBV7-8
DNA: TGTGCCAGCAGCAAAGAAGGGACACACGCCTACGAGCAGTACTTC
CDR3: CASSKEGTHAYEQYF

D: TRBD2
size: NA
J: TRBJ2-1
V: TRBV6-5
DNA: TGTGCCAGCAGTCCAGGACTAGCGGGTGTGCGCGAGCAGTTCTTC
CDR3: CASSPGLAGVREQFF

D: NA
size: NA
J: TRBJ2-6
V: TRBV24-1
DNA: TGTGCCACCAGTACTCTGGTTGGTGGGGCCAACGTCCTGACTTTC
CDR3: CATSTLVGGANVLTF

D: TRBD2
size: once
J: TRBJ2-3
V: TRBV12-3/TRBV12-4
DNA: TGTACCAGCACCCCGGGACTAAGCACAGATACGCAGTATTTT
CDR3: CTSTPGLSTDTQYF

D: TRBD2
size: NA
J: TRBJ2-7
V: TRBV20-1
DNA: TGCAGTGCTAAACTAGCGGGTACCTACGAGCAGTACTTC
CDR3: CSAKLAGTYEQYF

D: TRBD2
size: NA
J: TRBJ2-1
V: TRBV6-5
DNA: TGTGCCAGCAGTGACTCAGCGGGAGGGAATGAGCAGTTCTTC
CDR3: CASSDSAGGNEQFF

D: TRBD1
size: NA
J: TRBJ2-1
V: TRBV11-3
DNA: TGTGCCAGCAGCTTTGGACAGGGACCCTCCTACAATGAGCAGTTCTTC
CDR3: CASSFGQGPSYNEQFF

D: TRBD2
size: few
J: TRBJ2-7
V: TRBV4-1
DNA: TGCGCCAGCAGCCAAGAATCCCCCGGGACTAGCACTGGGGACGAGCAGTACTTC
CDR3: CASSQESPGTSTGDEQYF

D: NA
size: few
J: TRBJ2-1
V: TRBV12-3/TRBV12-4
DNA: TGTGCCAGCAGTTTTATTGGCAGCGATGAGCAGTTCTTC
CDR3: CASSFIGSDEQFF

D: NA
size: few
J: TRBJ2-5
V: TRBV15
DNA: TGTGCCACCAGCAGAGTAGTGGGAGAGGGCCAGTACTTC
CDR3: CATSRVVGEGQYF

D: NA
size: NA
J: TRBJ2-7
V: TRBV24-1
DNA: TGTGCCACCAGTGATCGGGGGTATTACGAGCAGTACTTC
CDR3: CATSDRGYYEQYF

D: TRBD1
size: few
J: TRBJ2-3
V: TRBV12-3/TRBV12-4
DNA: TGTGCCAGCAGCCCTCCGGGACAGGGGCACACAGATACGCAGTATTTT
CDR3: CASSPPGQGHTDTQYF

D: TRBD1
size: few
J: TRBJ1-2
V: TRBV24-1
DNA: TGTGCCACCAGCCCTGCACGGACAGGGGGCCGAACACTCTATGGCTACACCTTC
CDR3: CATSPARTGGRTLYGYTF

D: NA
size: NA
J: TRBJ2-3
V: TRBV5-1
DNA: TGCGCCAGCAGCTTGCAGGCGGGTCGGGGCACAGATACGCAGTATTTT
CDR3: CASSLQAGRGTDTQYF

D: NA
size: NA
J: TRBJ2-3
V: TRBV7-2
DNA: TGTGCCAGCAGCGTAGATCCGACTACCGATACGCAGTATTTT
CDR3: CASSVDPTTDTQYF

D: NA
size: few
J: TRBJ2-1
V: TRBV5-5
DNA: TGTGCCAGCAGCTTCCGACAGTCGTCCTACAATGAGCAGTTCTTC
CDR3: CASSFRQSSYNEQFF

D: NA
size: NA
J: TRBJ1-2
V: TRBV6-1
DNA: TGTGCCACCAAAGACGCCTCTAACTATGGCTACACCTTC
CDR3: CATKDASNYGYTF

D: TRBD1
size: NA
J: TRBJ2-5
V: TRBV5-1
DNA: TGCGCCAGCAGCTGGGAGACAGGGGCTCTGGGGGAGCAGTACTTC
CDR3: CASSWETGALGEQYF

D: NA
size: few
J: TRBJ2-1
V: TRBV12-3/TRBV12-4
DNA: TGTGCCAGCAGTTTACGGGGGAACAGGGCCCTTAACAATGAGCAGTTCTTC
CDR3: CASSLRGNRALNNEQFF

D: NA
size: NA
J: TRBJ2-2
V: TRBV5-1
DNA: TGCGCCAGCAGACCACTAGCTAAAAGAAACACCGGGGAGCTGTTTTTT
CDR3: CASRPLAKRNTGELFF